This T cell receptor beta chain was recovered during a study of HIV-infected patients and healthy controls. Study-level points and caveats: With just sixteen HIV-infected individuals processed, the findings' generality was considered strongly limited.

No cell fractionation was done, so the repertoire covers all unsorted peripheral blood T cells. This CDR3 has 16 residues. Germline-derived CDR1 and CDR2 are DFQATT and SNEGSKA (reference sequence). Trimming removed 5 bases from V and 3 bases from J; junction bases left unmatched: 9. Alpha and beta constant-region primers primed reverse transcription of around 500 ng RNA. Each of the alpha and beta chains got its own library through chain-specific third strand synthesis with indices. Each CDR3 protein gets one entry after TCRdb re-called the 5' RACE reads with MiXCR. Of 9,500 to 11,000 distinct CDR3 sequences in the sample, roughly 4.8% are singletons; the top ten hold approximately 14%. This clonotype was seen at least ten times. Its target is unknown.

This receptor was taken from an adult with HIV infection. Sequenced material: blood, taken before antiretroviral therapy. The rearrangement links TRBV20-1 to TRBJ2-3, with 12 positions matching TRBD1. CDR3 in amino acids: CSAESGTGGWTDTQYF. The CDR3 region has the DNA TGCAGTGCTGAGTCCGGGACAGGGGGCTGGACAGATACGCAGTATTTT.